Listed below are T cell receptor beta chains from one sample, sequenced in a study of CD8 T cells in Susac syndrome. From the immunoSEQ multiplex PCR reads, TCRdb called clonotypes with MiXCR, one entry per CDR3 protein. Of just over 150,000 distinct CDR3 sequences in the sample, roughly 96% are singletons; the top ten hold roughly 0.15%. Input material: CD4+ T cells from PBMCs. The receptors originated from a human donor with Susac syndrome. Each CDR3 is given with its conserved first and last residue. The order of the fields is V gene, clone size, J gene, D gene, CDR3 DNA, CDR3 protein. The D gene is left open where the match is weak. Some rows have no size entry. The others give once, few or many, or a class for an expanded clone.

V: TRBV6-5; size: NA; J: TRBJ2-6; D: NA; DNA: TGTGCCAGCAGTTATCGTTCTGGGGCCAACGTCCTGACTTTC; CDR3: CASSYRSGANVLTF
V: TRBV3-1; size: NA; J: TRBJ2-5; D: NA; DNA: TGTGCCAGCAGCCCCCGGGGGGCAGAAAGATGGACCCAGTACTTC; CDR3: CASSPRGAERWTQYF
V: TRBV6-1; size: NA; J: TRBJ2-7; D: TRBD1; DNA: TGTGCCAGCAGTGGGGGGACAGGGGGCTACGAGCAGTACTTC; CDR3: CASSGGTGGYEQYF
V: TRBV9; size: NA; J: TRBJ2-3; D: NA; DNA: TGTGCCAGCAGCCGCGCAGGAATAGCGGACACAGATACGCAGTATTTT; CDR3: CASSRAGIADTDTQYF
V: TRBV12-3/TRBV12-4; size: NA; J: TRBJ1-6; D: TRBD1; DNA: TGTGCCAGCAGTTCCGGGCAGGGGGATGGTTCACCCCTCCACTTT; CDR3: CASSSGQGDGSPLHF
V: TRBV14; size: NA; J: TRBJ1-2; D: NA; DNA: TGTGCCAGCAGCCATGGAGGGACTTTATATGGCTACACCTTC; CDR3: CASSHGGTLYGYTF
V: TRBV7-2; size: NA; J: TRBJ1-1; D: NA; DNA: TGTGCCAGCAGCCCCCCCGGAGACAGTGAAGCTTTCTTT; CDR3: CASSPPGDSEAFF
V: TRBV13; size: NA; J: TRBJ1-2; D: NA; DNA: TGTGCCAGCAGCTTATTAATCTATGGCTACACCTTC; CDR3: CASSLLIYGYTF
V: TRBV9; size: NA; J: TRBJ2-2; D: NA; DNA: TGTGCCAGCAGCGACCTGACAGGTTGGAAGACCGGGGAGCTGTTTTTT; CDR3: CASSDLTGWKTGELFF
V: TRBV20-1; size: NA; J: TRBJ1-6; D: NA; DNA: TGCAGTGCTCGCAGGGTGGGGGATTCACCCCTCCACTTT; CDR3: CSARRVGDSPLHF
V: TRBV5-1; size: NA; J: TRBJ2-5; D: TRBD2; DNA: TGCGCCAGCAGCTTCGTCTCGGGACTACCTGAAGAGACCCAGTACTTC; CDR3: CASSFVSGLPEETQYF
V: TRBV18; size: few; J: TRBJ2-5; D: NA; DNA: TGTGCCAGCTCACCAAATACCCAAGAGACCCAGTACTTC; CDR3: CASSPNTQETQYF
V: TRBV6-5; size: NA; J: TRBJ1-1; D: NA; DNA: TGTGCCAGCAGTATCACAGGGCGGGATGAAGCTTTCTTT; CDR3: CASSITGRDEAFF
V: TRBV4-3; size: NA; J: TRBJ1-2; D: NA; DNA: TGCGCCAGCAGCCAAGATCAGCAGGGTTCTAACTATGGCTACACCTTC; CDR3: CASSQDQQGSNYGYTF
V: TRBV2; size: NA; J: TRBJ2-7; D: NA; DNA: TGTGCCAGCAAGGGTGGGAGCTACGAGCAGTACTTC; CDR3: CASKGGSYEQYF
V: TRBV3-1; size: NA; J: TRBJ2-7; D: TRBD1; DNA: TGTGCCAGCAGCTCCGGACAGGGTGGCTACGAGCAGTACTTC; CDR3: CASSSGQGGYEQYF
V: TRBV7-2; size: NA; J: TRBJ2-3; D: NA; DNA: TGTGCCAGCAGCCCCTGGGGGAGTACGCAGTATTTT; CDR3: CASSPWGSTQYF
V: TRBV25-1; size: NA; J: TRBJ2-5; D: TRBD2; DNA: TGTGCCAGCAGTAAGGGAGGGGCCGCTGGCCAAGAGACCCAGTACTTC; CDR3: CASSKGGAAGQETQYF
V: TRBV20-1; size: NA; J: TRBJ1-2; D: NA; DNA: TGCAGTGGTACAGCGGACAGTCCCTATGGCTACACCTTC; CDR3: CSGTADSPYGYTF
V: TRBV14; size: NA; J: TRBJ2-7; D: TRBD2; DNA: TGTGCCAGCAGCCTCGGACTAGCGGGGGATTACGAGCAGTACTTC; CDR3: CASSLGLAGDYEQYF
V: TRBV27; size: once; J: TRBJ1-6; D: NA; DNA: TGTGCCAGCAGGTTGACAGGCTCCTATAATTCACCCCTCCACTTT; CDR3: CASRLTGSYNSPLHF
V: TRBV9; size: once; J: TRBJ2-2; D: NA; DNA: TGTGCCAGCAGGGGCCGGGACGGCAGGGGTACCACCGGGGAGCTGTTTTTT; CDR3: CASRGRDGRGTTGELFF
V: TRBV7-9; size: once; J: TRBJ2-3; D: NA; DNA: TGTGCCAGCAGCGTCCTTTTTAACACAGATACGCAGTATTTT; CDR3: CASSVLFNTDTQYF
V: TRBV9; size: NA; J: TRBJ1-1; D: NA; DNA: TGTGCCAGCAGCCCTATGGGGAGAGGGATGAACACTGAAGCTTTCTTT; CDR3: CASSPMGRGMNTEAFF
V: TRBV19; size: NA; J: TRBJ1-1; D: NA; DNA: TGTGCCAGTAGTATGATCGGACAGAACACTGAAGCTTTCTTT; CDR3: CASSMIGQNTEAFF
V: TRBV5-4; size: NA; J: TRBJ2-7; D: NA; DNA: TGTGCCAGCAAAATGGGACACCAGAGCTCCTACGAGCAGTACTTC; CDR3: CASKMGHQSSYEQYF
V: TRBV18; size: once; J: TRBJ1-2; D: NA; DNA: TGTGCCAGCTCACCGGATAGGAGTTCCGTACCTGGCTACACCTTC; CDR3: CASSPDRSSVPGYTF
V: TRBV4-2; size: once; J: TRBJ2-7; D: NA; DNA: TGTGCCAGCAGCCAAGATCGGGGCAGCTCCTACGAGCAGTACTTC; CDR3: CASSQDRGSSYEQYF
V: TRBV20-1; size: NA; J: TRBJ1-2; D: NA; DNA: TGCAGTGCTAGAGGTTTGGTGGATCACTATGGCTACACCTTC; CDR3: CSARGLVDHYGYTF
V: TRBV10-3; size: NA; J: TRBJ2-3; D: NA; DNA: TGTGCCACCTCCTTCCAGGGAACTAGCACAGATACGCAGTATTTT; CDR3: CATSFQGTSTDTQYF
V: TRBV12-5; size: NA; J: TRBJ1-1; D: NA; DNA: TGTGCTACCCTGGGGCATATTGAAGCTTTCTTT; CDR3: CATLGHIEAFF
V: TRBV29-1; size: NA; J: TRBJ2-1; D: NA; DNA: TGCAGCGTGATCGGGTACAATGAGCAGTTCTTC; CDR3: CSVIGYNEQFF
V: TRBV7-8; size: NA; J: TRBJ1-6; D: NA; DNA: TGTGCCAGCAGCTTATCTGGGGAGTCACCCCTCCACTTT; CDR3: CASSLSGESPLHF
V: TRBV4-2; size: NA; J: TRBJ1-2; D: TRBD1; DNA: TGTGCCAGCAGCCAAGAAGGACAGGGCTATGGCTACACCTTC; CDR3: CASSQEGQGYGYTF
V: TRBV12-3/TRBV12-4; size: NA; J: TRBJ1-5; D: NA; DNA: TGTGCCAGCAGTCAGGGAGCTCACCAGCATTTT; CDR3: CASSQGAHQHF
V: TRBV3-1; size: few; J: TRBJ1-1; D: NA; DNA: TGTGCCAGCAGCCAAGGGGGGAACACTGAAGCTTTCTTT; CDR3: CASSQGGNTEAFF
V: TRBV20-1; size: NA; J: TRBJ1-5; D: TRBD1; DNA: TGCAGTGCTCGTTCGACAGGGAGATATCAGCCCCAGCATTTT; CDR3: CSARSTGRYQPQHF
V: TRBV7-3; size: NA; J: TRBJ2-2; D: NA; DNA: TGTGCCAGCAGCTTAACTGGGTCCGGGGAGCTGTTTTTT; CDR3: CASSLTGSGELFF
V: TRBV25-1; size: NA; J: TRBJ1-1; D: NA; DNA: TGTGCCAGCAATTTCGCTCAGAACACTGAAGCTTTCTTT; CDR3: CASNFAQNTEAFF
V: TRBV5-1; size: once; J: TRBJ2-5; D: NA; DNA: TGCGCCAGCAGCTTGGCCTCTGGACTGTCTCTAGAGACCCAGTACTTC; CDR3: CASSLASGLSLETQYF
V: TRBV28; size: NA; J: TRBJ2-7; D: TRBD1; DNA: TGTGCCAGCAGCCCGGGACAGGTAGGAGAGCAGTACTTC; CDR3: CASSPGQVGEQYF
V: TRBV12-3/TRBV12-4; size: NA; J: TRBJ1-5; D: TRBD1; DNA: TGTGCCAGCAGCTCCCGACAGGGGGCTGGTCAGCCCCAGCATTTT; CDR3: CASSSRQGAGQPQHF
V: TRBV3-1; size: NA; J: TRBJ2-5; D: NA; DNA: TGTGCCAGCAGCCCTACAGGGACCGAAGAGACCCAGTACTTC; CDR3: CASSPTGTEETQYF
V: TRBV7-9; size: NA; J: TRBJ2-5; D: NA; DNA: TGTGCCAGCAGCTCCCAACTCCAGACCCAGTACTTC; CDR3: CASSSQLQTQYF
V: TRBV7-2; size: NA; J: TRBJ1-1; D: NA; DNA: TGTGCCAGCAGCTTAGTTCGAGGTGAAGCTTTCTTT; CDR3: CASSLVRGEAFF
V: TRBV29-1; size: NA; J: TRBJ2-4; D: NA; DNA: TGCAGCGTTGTCGGTGGGTCAGGGGCAAGTAACATTCAGTACTTC; CDR3: CSVVGGSGASNIQYF